This T cell receptor (beta chain) comes out of a study of cytomegalovirus exposure and HLA in healthy donors. About this clone itself: Its antigen remains unknown.

Both 60 Vbeta primers and 13 Jbeta primers went into the PCR. This table comes from immunoSEQ multiplex PCR, and its TCRdb copy is limited to in-frame clones, with some not included. The sample data list approximately 79,000 clones. Donors showed nominal health when sampled, although they likely had unrecorded immune exposures. General study results and limits: Earlier results showed most TCR beta V segments being productive about 90% or about 30% of the time. After further analysis at a later stage, 17,000 or so TCR beta sequences were associated with HLA alleles at 0.05 false discovery rate. As a later analysis showed, a missense DCLRE1C variant was linked to trimming of TCR beta V- and J-genes.

Germline values: CDR1 SQVTM, CDR2 ANQGSEA. The CDR3 consists of 14 residues. V gave up 4 bases and J gave up 5 bases; unmatched junction bases: 7. The receptor's source is a boy younger than 18 in good health and CMV-seronegative. Sequenced: PBMCs. The chain has TRBV29-1 and TRBJ1-1, with 10 bases that match TRBD1. The CDR3 spells CSVVSDRGLTEAFF. CDR3 DNA sequence: TGCAGCGTTGTGAGTGACAGGGGGCTTACTGAAGCTTTCTTT.